The sequence of this T cell receptor beta chain was determined in a study of response to subunit inactivated influenza vaccine. Study-wide findings and caveats: It was suggested by the authors that few new T cells are recruited by each seasonal influenza vaccination.

Details on this clonotype: Its antigen is not identified.

MiXCR was run by TCRdb on the RT-PCR reads, yielding one entry per CDR3 protein. The data contain roughly 630,000 distinct CDR3 sequences, roughly 15% of them singletons. Germline lookup yields CDR1 SEHNR and CDR2 FQNEAQ (reference sequence). The CDR3 is 16 residues long. V was pared by 3 bases and J by 7 bases, with 18 bases between. The starting material was PBMCs from blood, obtained around 15 days before vaccination. This sequence was found in a man aged 45-65 years who received an inactivated influenza vaccine. The V call is TRBV7-9, the J call TRBJ2-2, with D perhaps being TRBD1 or TRBD2 (5 bases each). The CDR3 sequence: CASSFAVGGLDGELFF. CDR3 DNA sequence: TGTGCCAGCAGCTTCGCAGTTGGGGGTCTGGACGGGGAGCTGTTTTTT.